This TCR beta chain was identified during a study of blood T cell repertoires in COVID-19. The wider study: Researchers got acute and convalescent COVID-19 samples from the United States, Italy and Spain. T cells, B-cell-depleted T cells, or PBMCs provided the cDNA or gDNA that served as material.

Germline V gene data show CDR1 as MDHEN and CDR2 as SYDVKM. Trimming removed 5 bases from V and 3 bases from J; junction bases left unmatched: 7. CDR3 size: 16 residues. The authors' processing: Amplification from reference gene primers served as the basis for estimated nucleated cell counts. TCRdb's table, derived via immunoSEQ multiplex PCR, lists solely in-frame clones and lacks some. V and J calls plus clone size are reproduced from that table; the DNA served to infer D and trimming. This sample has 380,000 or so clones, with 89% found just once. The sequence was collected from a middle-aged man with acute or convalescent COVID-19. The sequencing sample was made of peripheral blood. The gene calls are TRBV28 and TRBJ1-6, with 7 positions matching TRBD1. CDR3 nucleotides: TGTGCCAGCAGTCCCCAACAGGGGTTCTATAATTCACCCCTCCACTTT. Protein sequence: CASSPQQGFYNSPLHF. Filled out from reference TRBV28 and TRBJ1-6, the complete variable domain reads DVKVTQSSRYLVKRTGEKVFLECVQDMDHENMFWYRQDPGLGLRLIYFSYDVKMKEKGDIPEGYSVSREKKERFSLILESASTNQTSMYLCASSPQQGFYNSPLHFGNGTRLTVT.